A selection of T cell receptor beta chains follows, all from one sample in a study of blood T cell repertoires in COVID-19. Assay used: immunoSEQ multiplex PCR; TCRdb lists only in-frame clones, some missing. This sample has more than 250,000 clones, with approximately 90% found just once. The sequencing sample was made of PBMCs or T cells enriched from blood (not recorded which). These receptors were taken from a middle-aged woman with acute COVID-19. The CDR3 runs from the conserved cysteine through the conserved F or W. D genes are given only for firm matches. Rows may omit the clone size; those that give it use once, few, many or a size class.

TRBV12-3/TRBV12-4	-	TRBJ1-1	-	TGTGCCAGCAGCCAAGACAGAAACACTGAAGCTTTCTTT	CASSQDRNTEAFF
TRBV4-1	-	TRBJ2-2	-	TGCGCCAGCAGCCACCGAAGGGGGAACACCGGGGAGCTGTTTTTT	CASSHRRGNTGELFF
TRBV11-2	TRBD1	TRBJ1-4	-	TGTGCCAGCAGCTTTCCAACCGGGACAGGGACGGAAAAACTGTTTTTT	CASSFPTGTGTEKLFF
TRBV24-1	-	TRBJ1-5	-	TGTGCCACCAGTGGGGACACGATCAATCAGCCCCAGCATTTT	CATSGDTINQPQHF
TRBV5-1	TRBD1	TRBJ1-2	-	TGCGCCAGCAGCTTTACTGGGACAGGGTCGAACTATGGCTACACCTTC	CASSFTGTGSNYGYTF
TRBV30	TRBD1	TRBJ2-7	once	TGTGCCTGGAGTGCGGACAGGGGATACTACGAGCAGTACTTC	CAWSADRGYYEQYF
TRBV5-6	TRBD2	TRBJ2-1	-	TGTGCCAGCAGACACACTAGCGGGAACTACAATGAGCAGTTCTTC	CASRHTSGNYNEQFF
TRBV19	TRBD1	TRBJ1-2	-	TGTGCCAGTAGTATAAAGGGACAGACCGCTAACTATGGCTACACCTTC	CASSIKGQTANYGYTF
TRBV11-2	TRBD1	TRBJ1-2	-	TGTGCCAGCAGCTTAGACGCCGGGACAGGGCCTTATGGCTACACCTTC	CASSLDAGTGPYGYTF
TRBV7-2	-	TRBJ2-1	-	TGTGCCAGCAGACCGGCACTAGCTACGGACAATGAGCAGTTCTTC	CASRPALATDNEQFF
TRBV2	-	TRBJ2-6	-	TGTGCCAGCAGTGAGAGGGTCGGGGCCAACGTCCTGACTTTC	CASSERVGANVLTF
TRBV7-9	-	TRBJ1-2	-	TGTGCCAGCAGCTTGCCTACTTCTAGGACAGCTAATATGTATGGCTACACCTTC	CASSLPTSRTANMYGYTF
TRBV7-8	TRBD1	TRBJ1-5	-	TGTGCCAGCAGCTTAGGGGACAGGGCGGTTGATCCCCAGCATTTT	CASSLGDRAVDPQHF
TRBV18	-	TRBJ1-5	-	TGTGCCAGCTCAGATACAGGGTATCCGCCCCAGCATTTT	CASSDTGYPPQHF
TRBV7-3	TRBD2	TRBJ2-1	few	TGTGCCAGCAGCGCCCGGACTAGCGGGAGAGGGGAGCAGTTCTTC	CASSARTSGRGEQFF
TRBV5-1	TRBD1	TRBJ2-6	-	TGCGCCAGCAGCTCTAGGACAGGGCTCTCTGGGGCCAACGTCCTGACTTTC	CASSSRTGLSGANVLTF
TRBV12-3/TRBV12-4	-	TRBJ1-5	-	TGTGCCAGCAGTTTTGAGCTCAATCAGCCCCAGCATTTT	CASSFELNQPQHF
TRBV5-1	-	TRBJ1-5	-	TGCGCCAGCAGCTTAGACCGCTCGGCGGGACAGCCCCAGCATTTT	CASSLDRSAGQPQHF
TRBV9	-	TRBJ2-6	few	TGTGCCAGCACGGGGGGACAGGACAGCTCTGGGGCCAACGTCCTGACTTTC	CASTGGQDSSGANVLTF
TRBV19	-	TRBJ1-1	-	TGTGCCAGTAGGGATGTGACGGGGGGCGGCCCCAACACTGAAGCTTTCTTT	CASRDVTGGGPNTEAFF
TRBV5-5	-	TRBJ1-1	-	TGTGCCAGCAGCTTGGGTACGGTGAACACTGAAGCTTTCTTT	CASSLGTVNTEAFF
TRBV28	-	TRBJ1-5	-	TGTGCCAGCAAACCCCCAGGGCGAAGCAATCAGCCCCAGCATTTT	CASKPPGRSNQPQHF
TRBV4-1	TRBD2	TRBJ2-1	-	TGCGCCAGCAGCCAAGGTCCTGTGAGCGGGAGGCGGAGACATGAGCAGTTCTTC	CASSQGPVSGRRRHEQFF
TRBV27	-	TRBJ2-6	-	TGTGCCAGCAGAGCGTCTGGGGCCAACGTCCTGACTTTC	CASRASGANVLTF
TRBV11-3	TRBD2	TRBJ2-1	-	TGTGCCAGCAGCTTAGGGCTAGCGGGAGTAATCGATGAGCAGTTCTTC	CASSLGLAGVIDEQFF
TRBV10-3	TRBD1	TRBJ1-2	once	TGTGCCATCAGTGAACAGGGGGTTCCTACCTATGGCTACACCTTC	CAISEQGVPTYGYTF
TRBV10-3	TRBD2	TRBJ2-1	-	TGTGCCATCACCCGAGCGGTAGCGGGAGGCTATGAGCAGTTCTTC	CAITRAVAGGYEQFF
TRBV7-9	TRBD1	TRBJ1-2	-	TGTGCCAGCAGCTTAGCCTCAGGGGGTAGCTATGGCTACACCTTC	CASSLASGGSYGYTF
TRBV13	-	TRBJ1-2	-	TGTGCCAGCAGCTTAGGTCCCGGGTGTGGAGGGCCCTATGGCTACACCTTC	CASSLGPGCGGPYGYTF
TRBV15	-	TRBJ2-1	-	TGTGCCACCAGGTGGGACTTCCCGAGCTCCTACAATGAGCAGTTCTTC	CATRWDFPSSYNEQFF
TRBV5-1	TRBD1	TRBJ1-4	-	TGCGCCAGCAGCTACACAGGGGTCGATGAAAAACTGTTTTTT	CASSYTGVDEKLFF
TRBV2	-	TRBJ1-1	-	TGTGCCAGCAGTATTCGGGGGGGCCCCCGCACTGAAGCTTTCTTT	CASSIRGGPRTEAFF
TRBV19	-	TRBJ2-1	-	TGTGCCAGTAGTATAGCTGGCACACCAGACTACAATGAGCAGTTCTTC	CASSIAGTPDYNEQFF
TRBV3-1/TRBV3-2	-	TRBJ2-3	few	TGTGCCAGCAGCCGAGGGGGACCTTCTAGCACAGATACGCAGTATTTT	CASSRGGPSSTDTQYF
TRBV10-1	TRBD1	TRBJ1-5	-	TGCGCCAGCAGACTGACAGGGCTCAATCAGCCCCAGCATTTT	CASRLTGLNQPQHF
TRBV19	TRBD1	TRBJ2-1	once	TGTGCCAGTGGAGGACAGGGCCTGTACAATGAGCAGTTCTTC	CASGGQGLYNEQFF
TRBV28	-	TRBJ2-5	-	TGTGCCAGCAGTTTTGGCAGATTGAAAGAGACCCAGTACTTC	CASSFGRLKETQYF
TRBV11-3	TRBD1	TRBJ1-1	-	TGTGCCAGCAGCTTAGAGGGGACAGGGGAGATGAACACTGAAGCTTTCTTT	CASSLEGTGEMNTEAFF
TRBV5-1	-	TRBJ2-1	-	TGCGCCAGCAGCTTGGCGGCGTCCGCCCAGGCTTGGAATCAGTTCTTC	CASSLAASAQAWNQFF
TRBV3-1/TRBV3-2	-	TRBJ1-4	-	TGTGCCAGCAACCCGACGGGTAATGAAAAACTGTTTTTT	CASNPTGNEKLFF
TRBV28	TRBD1	TRBJ2-7	-	TGTGCCAGCAGTTTGATCGGGACAGGGGCCTACGAGCAGTACTTC	CASSLIGTGAYEQYF
TRBV28	-	TRBJ2-1	-	TGTGCCAGCAGTTTGGGACTTGGTGAGCAGTTCTTC	CASSLGLGEQFF
TRBV11-3	TRBD2	TRBJ2-1	few	TGTGCCAGCAGCTTAGGGGGACTAGCGGGAAAAAATGAGCAGTTCTTC	CASSLGGLAGKNEQFF
TRBV4-2	TRBD2	TRBJ2-7	few	TGTGCCAGCAGCCAAACTCTAGCGGCCTCCTACGAGCAGTACTTC	CASSQTLAASYEQYF
TRBV24-1	-	TRBJ1-5	-	TGTGCCACCAGCAGCAGGGTTGGCAATCAGCCCCAGCATTTT	CATSSRVGNQPQHF
TRBV28	-	TRBJ1-1	-	TGTGCCAGCAGTTTGGTTGGCAGATTTAACACTGAAGCTTTCTTT	CASSLVGRFNTEAFF
TRBV20-1	-	TRBJ2-2	-	TGCAGTGCTAGTCGCGACGGAGACGGGGAGCTGTTTTTT	CSASRDGDGELFF
TRBV5-5	-	TRBJ2-5	-	TGTGCCAGCAGCTTCGATCCGGGGTTTCAGTACTTC	CASSFDPGFQYF
TRBV18	-	TRBJ1-4	-	TGTGCCAGCTCACCACCTGCGGGAGGTAATGAAAAACTGTTTTTT	CASSPPAGGNEKLFF
TRBV12-3/TRBV12-4	-	TRBJ1-2	-	TGTGCCAGCAGCCAAACATCCGCGGGCGGCTACACCTTC	CASSQTSAGGYTF
TRBV10-3	-	TRBJ1-5	-	TGTGCCATCAGCGGCGCGGCAGGGCCGGGGGGCAATCAGCCCCAGCATTTT	CAISGAAGPGGNQPQHF
TRBV6-5	TRBD1	TRBJ1-4	once	TGTGCCAGCAGTTCCCCACAGGGGTGGGATGCGGTTTTT	CASSSPQGWDAVF
TRBV7-9	-	TRBJ1-2	once	TGTGCCAGCAGCGCCAACACTGGCTACACCTTC	CASSANTGYTF
TRBV6-5	TRBD2	TRBJ2-2	-	TGTGCCAGCAGGGCTAGCGGATATAACACCGGGGAGCTGTTTTTT	CASRASGYNTGELFF
TRBV30	-	TRBJ1-5	many	TGTGCCTGGAGCACCGGGACAAATAGCAATCAGCCCCAGCATTTT	CAWSTGTNSNQPQHF
TRBV4-2	-	TRBJ2-1	-	TGTGCCAGCAGCCAAGAAATGATCGAGCGAGGGGAGCAGTTCTTC	CASSQEMIERGEQFF
TRBV6-5	TRBD1	TRBJ1-4	-	TGTGCCAGCAGTCAGACCGGGACAGCGGGTGAAAAACTGTTTTTT	CASSQTGTAGEKLFF